Here is one TCR beta chain with its context. Antigen: not known. Via MiXCR, TCRdb re-called the 5' RACE reads, giving one row per CDR3 protein. The data contain under 250,000 distinct CDR3 sequences, 30% to 40% of them singletons. V was clipped by 4 bases and J by 2 bases; unmatched bases: 5. The length of the CDR3 is 15 residues. The sample belongs to a study of CD8 T cells in ankylosing spondylitis. Study observations and caveats: Significantly higher representation of disease-linked clones was reported for matched ankylosing spondylitis synovial fluid. Those disease-linked clones were CD8+; they were also relatively rare in peripheral blood. Blood of patients with ankylosing spondylitis appeared to be characterized by a TCR beta motif of fewer than 10 highly homologous variants.

The receptor's source is a male donor with ankylosing spondylitis or in good health (not recorded which). The chain recombines TRBV12-3 or TRBV12-4 with TRBJ2-1; 7 bases are shared with TRBD2. Source material: blood, either unsorted or a sorted T cell fraction (not recorded which). CDR3 sequence: CASSSRTSTYNEQFF. For the CDR3, the DNA is TGTGCCAGCAGTTCCCGGACTAGTACCTACAATGAGCAGTTCTTC.